This paragraph reports one T cell receptor beta chain. What it binds is unknown. V gave up 7 bases and J gave up 4 bases, with 8 bases separating them. Germline V gene data show CDR1 as SNHLY and CDR2 as FYNNEI. The CDR3 covers 12 residues. Sequenced by immunoSEQ multiplex PCR; TCRdb stores in-frame clones only, minus some. Of approximately 38,000 clones in the sample, 80% to 90% are singletons; the top ten hold approximately 22%. This sample is drawn from a study of radiotherapy plus CTLA-4 blockade in lung cancer. Notes on the study in general: Per reports, early blood T cell clone dynamics, plus interferon-beta, forecast response most strongly.

Specimen: peripheral blood, collected from a patient treated with radiotherapy plus ipilimumab. The clonotype originates from a human donor with non-small cell lung cancer whose response to radiotherapy plus ipilimumab could not be evaluated. The chain links TRBV2 to TRBJ1-5, with unresolved D. The CDR3 nucleotides read TGTGCCAGCACTGGAGGTAATCAGCCCCAGCATTTT. Protein: CASTGGNQPQHF.